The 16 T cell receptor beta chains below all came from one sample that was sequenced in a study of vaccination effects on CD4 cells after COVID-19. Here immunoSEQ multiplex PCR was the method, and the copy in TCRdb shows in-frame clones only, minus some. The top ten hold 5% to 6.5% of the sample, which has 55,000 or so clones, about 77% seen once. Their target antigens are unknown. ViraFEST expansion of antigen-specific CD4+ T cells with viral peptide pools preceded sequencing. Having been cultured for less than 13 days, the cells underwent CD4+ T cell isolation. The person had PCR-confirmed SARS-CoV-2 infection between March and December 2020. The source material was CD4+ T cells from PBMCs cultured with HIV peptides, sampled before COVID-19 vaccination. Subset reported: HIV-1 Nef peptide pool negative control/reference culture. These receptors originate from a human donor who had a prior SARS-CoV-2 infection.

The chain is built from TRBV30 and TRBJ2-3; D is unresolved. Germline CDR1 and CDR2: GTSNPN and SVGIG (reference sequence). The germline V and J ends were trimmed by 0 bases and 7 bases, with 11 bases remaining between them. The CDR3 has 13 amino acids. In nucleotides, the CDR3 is TGTGCCTGGAGTGTAACTACAGTCAATACGCAGTATTTT. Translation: CAWSVTTVNTQYF.

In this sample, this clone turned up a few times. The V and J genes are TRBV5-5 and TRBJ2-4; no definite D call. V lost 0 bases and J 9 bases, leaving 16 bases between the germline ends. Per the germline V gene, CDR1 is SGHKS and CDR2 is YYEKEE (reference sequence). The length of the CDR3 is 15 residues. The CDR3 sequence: CASSLVAGTAGIQYF. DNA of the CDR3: TGTGCCAGCAGCTTGGTGGCCGGTACGGCCGGCATTCAGTACTTC.

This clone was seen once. Written as DNA, the CDR3 is TGTGCCAGCTCACCAAGGGGGGTTCCGTGGGACGAGCAGTACTTC. Translating gives CASSPRGVPWDEQYF. The chain uses TRBV18 and TRBJ2-7; D is tentatively TRBD1 or TRBD2 (6 bases each). This CDR3 is built from 15 residues. CDR1 and CDR2 (germline): KGHSH, LQKENI. Trimming stripped 2 bases from V and 5 bases from J, with 16 bases between.

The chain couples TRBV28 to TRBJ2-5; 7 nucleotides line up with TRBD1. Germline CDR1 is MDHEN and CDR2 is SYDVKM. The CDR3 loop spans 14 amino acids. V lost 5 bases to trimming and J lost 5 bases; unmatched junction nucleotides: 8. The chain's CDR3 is CASSPRTGSETQYF. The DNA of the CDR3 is TGTGCCAGCAGTCCCCGGACAGGTTCGGAGACCCAGTACTTC.

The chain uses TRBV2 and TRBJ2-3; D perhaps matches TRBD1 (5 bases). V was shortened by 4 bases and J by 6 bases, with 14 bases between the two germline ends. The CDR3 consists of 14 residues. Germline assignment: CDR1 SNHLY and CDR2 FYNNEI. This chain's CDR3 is CASSATRQWDTQYF. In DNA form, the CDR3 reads TGTGCCAGCAGTGCTACCCGACAGTGGGATACGCAGTATTTT.

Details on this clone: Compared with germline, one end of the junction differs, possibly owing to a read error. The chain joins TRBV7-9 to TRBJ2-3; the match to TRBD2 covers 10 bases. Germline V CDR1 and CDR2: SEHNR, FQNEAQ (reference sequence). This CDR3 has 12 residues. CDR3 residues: CASSITSGALRF. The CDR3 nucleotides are TGTGCCAGCAGCATCACTAGCGGGGCACTCCGTTTT. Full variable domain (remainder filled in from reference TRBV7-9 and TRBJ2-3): DTGVSQNPRHKITKRGQNVTFRCDPISEHNRLYWYRQTLGQGPEFLTYFQNEAQLEKSRLLSDRFSAERPKGSFSTLEIQRTEQGDSAMYLCASSITSGALRFGPGTRLTVL.

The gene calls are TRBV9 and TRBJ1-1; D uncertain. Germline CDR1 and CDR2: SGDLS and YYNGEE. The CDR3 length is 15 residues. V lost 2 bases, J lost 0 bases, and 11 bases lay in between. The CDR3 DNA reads TGTGCCAGCAGCGTTTATGCTGACATGAACACTGAAGCTTTCTTT. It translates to CASSVYADMNTEAFF.

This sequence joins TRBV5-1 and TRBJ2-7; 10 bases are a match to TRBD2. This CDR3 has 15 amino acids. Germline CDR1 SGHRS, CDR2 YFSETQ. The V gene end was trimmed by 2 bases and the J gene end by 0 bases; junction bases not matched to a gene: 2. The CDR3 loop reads CASSFGLADSYEQYF. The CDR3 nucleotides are TGCGCCAGCAGCTTCGGACTAGCGGACTCCTACGAGCAGTACTTC.

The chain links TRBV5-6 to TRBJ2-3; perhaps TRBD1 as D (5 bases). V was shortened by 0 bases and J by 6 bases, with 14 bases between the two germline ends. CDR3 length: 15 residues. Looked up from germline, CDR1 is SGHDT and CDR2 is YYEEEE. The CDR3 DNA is TGTGCCAGCAGCTTGGACAGGCCGGGCTCCGATACGCAGTATTTT. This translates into CASSLDRPGSDTQYF.

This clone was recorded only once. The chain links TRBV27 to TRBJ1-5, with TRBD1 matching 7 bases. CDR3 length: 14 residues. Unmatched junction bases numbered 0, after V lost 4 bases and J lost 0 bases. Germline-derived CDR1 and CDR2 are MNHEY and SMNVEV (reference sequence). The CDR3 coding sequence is TGTGCCAGCAGTTACAGGGGTAGCAATCAGCCCCAGCATTTT. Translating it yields CASSYRGSNQPQHF.

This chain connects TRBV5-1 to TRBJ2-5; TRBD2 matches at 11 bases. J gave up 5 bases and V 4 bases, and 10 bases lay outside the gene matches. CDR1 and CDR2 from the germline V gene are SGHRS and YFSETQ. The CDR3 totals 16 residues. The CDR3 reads CASSVGTSGDRETQYF. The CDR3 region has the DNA TGCGCCAGCAGCGTAGGGACTAGCGGAGATCGGGAGACCCAGTACTTC.

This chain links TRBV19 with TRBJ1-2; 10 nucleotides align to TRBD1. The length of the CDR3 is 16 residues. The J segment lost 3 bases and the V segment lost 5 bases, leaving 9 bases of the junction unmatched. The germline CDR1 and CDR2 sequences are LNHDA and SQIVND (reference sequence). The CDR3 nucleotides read TGTGCCAGTAGTCCCAAAGACAGGGGGCGCGACTATGGCTACACCTTC. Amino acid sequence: CASSPKDRGRDYGYTF.

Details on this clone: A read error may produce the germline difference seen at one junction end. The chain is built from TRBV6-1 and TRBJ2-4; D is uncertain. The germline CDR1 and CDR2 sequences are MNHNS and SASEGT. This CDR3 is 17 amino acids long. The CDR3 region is CASSEEGPNLAKNIQYF. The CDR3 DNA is TGTGCCAGCAGCGAAGAAGGACCCAACCTAGCCAAAAACATTCAGTACTTC.

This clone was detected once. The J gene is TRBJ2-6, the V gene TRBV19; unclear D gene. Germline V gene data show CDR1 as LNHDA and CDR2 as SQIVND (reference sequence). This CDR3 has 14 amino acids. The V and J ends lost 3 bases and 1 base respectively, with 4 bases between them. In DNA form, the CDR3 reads TGTGCCAGTAGTATCCGTTCTGGGGCCAACGTCCTGACTTTC. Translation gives CASSIRSGANVLTF.

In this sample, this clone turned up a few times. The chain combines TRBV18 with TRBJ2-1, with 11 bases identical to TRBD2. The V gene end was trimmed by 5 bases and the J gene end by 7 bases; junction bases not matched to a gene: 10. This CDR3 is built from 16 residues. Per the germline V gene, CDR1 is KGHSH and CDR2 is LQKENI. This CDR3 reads CASSGDLLAGVNEQFF. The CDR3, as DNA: TGTGCCAGCTCAGGGGACCTACTAGCGGGAGTTAATGAGCAGTTCTTC.

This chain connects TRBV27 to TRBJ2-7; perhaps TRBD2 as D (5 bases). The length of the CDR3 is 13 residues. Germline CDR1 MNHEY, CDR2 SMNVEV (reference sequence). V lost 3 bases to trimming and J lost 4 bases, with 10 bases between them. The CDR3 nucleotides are TGTGCCAGCAGTTTGGAGGCGGAGTACGAGCAGTACTTC. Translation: CASSLEAEYEQYF.